This T cell receptor beta chain was profiled in a study of patients and donors after allogeneic stem cell transplantation. TCRdb re-called the RT-PCR reads through MiXCR, storing one row per CDR3 protein. The data contain approximately 150,000 distinct CDR3 sequences, 20% to 25% of them seen just once; the ten biggest clones take up roughly 25%. The sequencing input was blood, either unsorted or a sorted T cell fraction (not recorded which). The clonotype originates from a human donor who was either an allogeneic HSCT recipient or a stem cell or donor lymphocyte infusion donor (not recorded which). It is not recorded whose cells these are; they may come from a transplant donor.

CDR3 sequence (DNA): TGTGCCAGCAGCGTAGCATCTGGGGTCGCCCCCACCGGGGAGCTGTTTTTT. This encodes CASSVASGVAPTGELFF. This sequence joins TRBV9 and TRBJ2-2, with D hard to call. Between the trimmed V and J ends, which lost 0 bases and 4 bases, there was a span of 16 bases. This CDR3 is 17 amino acids long. The germline CDR1 and CDR2 sequences are SGDLS and YYNGEE.